The present entry profiles one T cell receptor (beta chain) with its context. Its specificity is unknown. The data stem from a study of early T cells in non-severe SARS-CoV-2 infection. Overall study context: Investigators sequenced bulk RNA drawn from unsorted whole blood, and chains remained unpaired. Points from the study as a whole: Anti-spike CD8 responses were favored by VDJdb matching, which missed private and CD4 specificities.

This CDR3 contains 14 residues. As part of library construction, unique molecular identifiers were attached to individual cDNA molecules. TCRdb recomputed calls from the 5' RACE reads with MiXCR, one row per CDR3 protein. The table shows some 96,000 distinct CDR3 sequences, with 14% to 15% occurring only once. Material for sequencing was whole blood. The clonotype was recovered from an adult who was a healthcare worker with PCR-confirmed SARS-CoV-2 infection or an uninfected control (not recorded which). This chain links TRBV21-1 with TRBJ1-2; TRBD1 is the table's D call and was not checked against the DNA. TRBV21-1 is an annotated pseudogene. This chain's CDR3 is CASGRPGDHYGYTF. DNA of the CDR3: TGTGCCAGCGGCCGTCCGGGGGATCACTATGGCTACACCTTC.